These 3 T cell receptor beta chains share one sample of origin, sequenced in a study of cytomegalovirus exposure and HLA in healthy donors. The study ran its PCR with 60 Vbeta and 13 Jbeta primers. Profiling relied on immunoSEQ multiplex PCR, and the TCRdb table lists in-frame clones only, not all of them. The sample records some 130,000 clones, around three quarters being singletons. The source material was PBMCs. The receptor set was obtained from a man aged 25-40 years in good health and CMV-seronegative.

V and J are TRBV21-1 and TRBJ1-3. TRBV21-1 is marked as a pseudogene. This CDR3 comprises 15 residues. The DNA for the CDR3 is TGTGCCAGCAGCAACGGGGACTTCTCTGGAAACACCATATATTTT. This codes for CASSNGDFSGNTIYF.

DNA for the CDR3: TGTGCCAGCAGTCTAGCCTACGAGCAGTACTTC. This translates into CASSLAYEQYF. The chain uses TRBV28 and TRBJ2-7; D ambiguous. Looked up from germline, CDR1 is MDHEN and CDR2 is SYDVKM. CDR3 length: 11 amino acids. Trimming removed 5 bases at V and 2 bases at J, with 4 bases between.

The V and J genes are TRBV6-5 and TRBJ2-1, with 7 bases that match TRBD1. The V gene end was trimmed by 6 bases and the J gene end by 5 bases; junction bases not matched to a gene: 7. This CDR3 spans 14 amino acids. CDR1 is MNHEY and CDR2 is SVGAGI in the germline V gene. The DNA of the CDR3 is TGTGCCAGCAGACCCGGGACAGCAAACAATGAGCAGTTCTTC. This encodes CASRPGTANNEQFF.